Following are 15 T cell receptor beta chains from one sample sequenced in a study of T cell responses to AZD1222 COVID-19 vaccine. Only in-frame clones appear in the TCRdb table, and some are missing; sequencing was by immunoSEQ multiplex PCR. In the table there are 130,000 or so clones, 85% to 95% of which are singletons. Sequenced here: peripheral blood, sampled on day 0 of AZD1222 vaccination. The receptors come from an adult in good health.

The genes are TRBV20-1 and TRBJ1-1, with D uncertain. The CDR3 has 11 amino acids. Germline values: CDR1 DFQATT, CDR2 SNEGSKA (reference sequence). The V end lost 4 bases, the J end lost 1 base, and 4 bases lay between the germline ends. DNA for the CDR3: TGCAGTGCTATACAGAACACTGAAGCTTTCTTT. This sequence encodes CSAIQNTEAFF.

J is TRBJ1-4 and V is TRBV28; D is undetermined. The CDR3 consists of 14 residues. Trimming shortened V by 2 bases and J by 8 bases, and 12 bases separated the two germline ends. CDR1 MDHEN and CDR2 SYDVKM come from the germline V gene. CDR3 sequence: CASSLNPGNEKLFF. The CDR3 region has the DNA TGTGCCAGCAGTTTAAACCCCGGGAACGAAAAACTGTTTTTT. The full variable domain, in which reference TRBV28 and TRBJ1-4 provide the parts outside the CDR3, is DVKVTQSSRYLVKRTGEKVFLECVQDMDHENMFWYRQDPGLGLRLIYFSYDVKMKEKGDIPEGYSVSREKKERFSLILESASTNQTSMYLCASSLNPGNEKLFFGSGTQLSVL.

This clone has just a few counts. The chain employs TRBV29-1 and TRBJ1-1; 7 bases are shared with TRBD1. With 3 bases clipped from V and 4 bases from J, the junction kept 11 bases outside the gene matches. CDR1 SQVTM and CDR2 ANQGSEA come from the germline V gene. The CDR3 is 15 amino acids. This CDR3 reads CSVERDRQGGTEAFF. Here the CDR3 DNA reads TGCAGCGTTGAGCGGGACCGTCAGGGGGGCACTGAAGCTTTCTTT.

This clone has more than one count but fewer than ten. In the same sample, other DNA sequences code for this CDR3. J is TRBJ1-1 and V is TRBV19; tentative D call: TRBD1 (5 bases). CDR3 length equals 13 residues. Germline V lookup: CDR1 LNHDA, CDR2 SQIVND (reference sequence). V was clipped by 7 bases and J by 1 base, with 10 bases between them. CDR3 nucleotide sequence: TGTGCCAGTAACCCCAGGGAGAACACTGAAGCTTTCTTT. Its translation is CASNPRENTEAFF.

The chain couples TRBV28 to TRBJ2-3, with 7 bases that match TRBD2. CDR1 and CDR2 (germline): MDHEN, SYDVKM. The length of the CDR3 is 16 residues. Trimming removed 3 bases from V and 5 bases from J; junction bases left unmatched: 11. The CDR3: CASSFTWWEGKDTQYF. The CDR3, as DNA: TGTGCCAGCAGTTTTACGTGGTGGGAGGGTAAAGATACGCAGTATTTT. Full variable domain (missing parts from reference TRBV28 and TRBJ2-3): DVKVTQSSRYLVKRTGEKVFLECVQDMDHENMFWYRQDPGLGLRLIYFSYDVKMKEKGDIPEGYSVSREKKERFSLILESASTNQTSMYLCASSFTWWEGKDTQYFGPGTRLTVL.

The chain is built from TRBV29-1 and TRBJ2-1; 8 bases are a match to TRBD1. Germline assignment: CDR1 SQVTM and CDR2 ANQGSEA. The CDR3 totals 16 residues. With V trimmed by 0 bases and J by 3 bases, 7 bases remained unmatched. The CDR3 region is CSVEDPTDRVYNEQFF. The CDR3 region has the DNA TGCAGCGTTGAAGACCCGACGGACAGGGTCTACAATGAGCAGTTCTTC.

This CDR3 is CASDKGGTEAFF. DNA of the CDR3: TGTGCCAGTGATAAGGGGGGGACTGAAGCTTTCTTT. The chain couples TRBV21-1 to TRBJ1-1. TRBV21-1 is classified as a pseudogene. The CDR3 runs 12 residues.

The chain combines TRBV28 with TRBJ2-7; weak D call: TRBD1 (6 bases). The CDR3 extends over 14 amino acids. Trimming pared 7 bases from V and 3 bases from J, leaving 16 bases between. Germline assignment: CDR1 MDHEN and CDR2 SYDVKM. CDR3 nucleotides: TGTGCCAGCAACCTAGGGGGTAGCAGCTACGAGCAGTACTTC. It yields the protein CASNLGGSSYEQYF. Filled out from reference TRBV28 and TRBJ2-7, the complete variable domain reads DVKVTQSSRYLVKRTGEKVFLECVQDMDHENMFWYRQDPGLGLRLIYFSYDVKMKEKGDIPEGYSVSREKKERFSLILESASTNQTSMYLCASNLGGSSYEQYFGPGTRLTVT.

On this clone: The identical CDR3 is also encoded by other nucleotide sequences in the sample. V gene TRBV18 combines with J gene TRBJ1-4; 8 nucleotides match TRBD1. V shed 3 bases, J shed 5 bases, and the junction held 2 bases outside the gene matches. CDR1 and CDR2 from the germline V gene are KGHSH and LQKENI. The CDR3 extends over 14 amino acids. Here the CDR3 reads CASSPGQDNEKLFF. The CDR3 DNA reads TGTGCCAGCTCACCGGGACAGGACAATGAAAAACTGTTTTTT.

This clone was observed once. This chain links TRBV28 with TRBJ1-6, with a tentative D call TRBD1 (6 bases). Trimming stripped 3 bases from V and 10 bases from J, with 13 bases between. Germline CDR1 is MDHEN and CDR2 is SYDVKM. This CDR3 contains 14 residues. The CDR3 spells CASSLAGATSPLHF. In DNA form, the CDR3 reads TGTGCCAGCAGTTTGGCGGGGGCTACCTCACCCCTCCACTTT.

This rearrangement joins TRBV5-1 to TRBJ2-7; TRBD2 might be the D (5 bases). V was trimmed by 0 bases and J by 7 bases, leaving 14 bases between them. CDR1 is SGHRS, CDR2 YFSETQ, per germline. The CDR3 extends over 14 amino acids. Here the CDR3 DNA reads TGCGCCAGCAGCTTGGGCGAGGGTATAGAAGAGCAGTACTTC. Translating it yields CASSLGEGIEEQYF.

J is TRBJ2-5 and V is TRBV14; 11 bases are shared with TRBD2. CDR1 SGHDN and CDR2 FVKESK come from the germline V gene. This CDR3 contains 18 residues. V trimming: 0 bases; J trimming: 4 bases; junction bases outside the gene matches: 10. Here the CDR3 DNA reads TGTGCCAGCAGCCAAGAGGGATTAGCGGGAGGGCCCGGAGAGACCCAGTACTTC. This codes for CASSQEGLAGGPGETQYF. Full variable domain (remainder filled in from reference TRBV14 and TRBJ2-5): EAGVTQFPSHSVIEKGQTVTLRCDPISGHDNLYWYRRVMGKEIKFLLHFVKESKQDESGMPNNRFLAERTGGTYSTLKVQPAELEDSGVYFCASSQEGLAGGPGETQYFGPGTRLLVL.

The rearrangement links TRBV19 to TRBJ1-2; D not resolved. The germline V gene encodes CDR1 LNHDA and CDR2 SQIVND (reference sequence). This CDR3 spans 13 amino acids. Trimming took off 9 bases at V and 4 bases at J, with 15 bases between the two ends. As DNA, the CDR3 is TGTGCCAGCAGAAGCCGGGATATCTATGGCTACACCTTC. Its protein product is CASRSRDIYGYTF.

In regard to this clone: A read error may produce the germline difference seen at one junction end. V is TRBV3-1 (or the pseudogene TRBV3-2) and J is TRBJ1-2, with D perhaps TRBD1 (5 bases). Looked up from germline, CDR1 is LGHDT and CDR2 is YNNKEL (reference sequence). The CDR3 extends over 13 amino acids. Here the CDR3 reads CASSQGTSRWGCF. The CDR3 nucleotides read TGTGCCAGCAGCCAAGGGACAAGCAGATGGGGATGCTTC.

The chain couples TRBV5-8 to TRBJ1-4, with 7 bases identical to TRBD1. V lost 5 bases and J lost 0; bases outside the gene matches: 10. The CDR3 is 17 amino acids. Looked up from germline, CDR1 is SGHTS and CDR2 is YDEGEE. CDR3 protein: CASRKRGLGATNEKLFF. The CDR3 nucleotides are TGTGCCAGCAGGAAGAGGGGGCTTGGGGCAACTAATGAAAAACTGTTTTTT.